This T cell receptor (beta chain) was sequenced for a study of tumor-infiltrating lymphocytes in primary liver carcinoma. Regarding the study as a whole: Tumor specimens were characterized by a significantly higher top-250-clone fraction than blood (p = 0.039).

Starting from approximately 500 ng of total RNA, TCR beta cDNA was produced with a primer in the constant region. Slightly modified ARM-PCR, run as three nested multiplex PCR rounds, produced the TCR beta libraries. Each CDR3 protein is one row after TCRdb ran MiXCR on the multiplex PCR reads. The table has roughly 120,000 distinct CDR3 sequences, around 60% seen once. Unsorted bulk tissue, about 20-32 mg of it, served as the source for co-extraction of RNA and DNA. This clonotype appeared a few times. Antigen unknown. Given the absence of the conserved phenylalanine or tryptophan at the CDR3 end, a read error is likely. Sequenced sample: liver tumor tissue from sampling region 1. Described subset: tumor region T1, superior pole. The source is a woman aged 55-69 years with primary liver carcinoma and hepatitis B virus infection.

DNA for the CDR3: TGTGCCAGCAGCTCCCGGGGGGCGCGGACCATGAGCAATGAGCAGTTCGTT. Its protein is CASSSRGARTMSNEQFV. The V call is TRBV11-3, the J call TRBJ2-1; D possibly corresponds to TRBD2 (7 bases). The ends were cut back, 4 bases at V and 6 bases at J, with 22 bases in the middle. The CDR3 covers 17 residues. From germline, CDR1 is SGHNT and CDR2 YENEEA.